These T cell receptor beta chains were read from a single sample in a study of blood T cell repertoires in COVID-19. Measured with immunoSEQ multiplex PCR; TCRdb has only the in-frame clones, and not every one. The sample includes about 190,000 clones, about 85% of them seen just once. The material sequenced was peripheral blood. These receptors were collected from a man in his 60s with active or convalescent COVID-19. Each CDR3 is given with its conserved first and last residue. The D gene is left open where the match is weak. Where a row states a size, it is once, few, many or the class of an expanded clone; other rows omit it.

NA,TRBJ1-2,NA,TRBV18,CASSPGGNYGYTF,TGTGCCAGCTCACCCGGAGGTAACTATGGCTACACCTTC
TRBD2,TRBJ2-5,NA,TRBV2,CASSAGLAGGLETQYF,TGTGCCAGCAGTGCGGGACTAGCGGGGGGATTGGAGACCCAGTACTTC
TRBD1,TRBJ1-1,once,TRBV6-1,CASSELGQGTEAFF,TGTGCCAGCAGTGAATTGGGACAGGGCACTGAAGCTTTCTTT
NA,TRBJ1-1,once,TRBV2,CASSVRPVSNTEAFF,TGTGCCAGCAGCGTCAGGCCAGTTTCGAACACTGAAGCTTTCTTT
TRBD2,TRBJ2-1,NA,TRBV13,CASSIGGEFNNEQFF,TGTGCCAGCAGCATCGGGGGGGAGTTCAACAATGAGCAGTTCTTC
TRBD1,TRBJ1-6,once,TRBV5-6,CASSSPRDRDNSPLHF,TGTGCCAGCAGCTCACCCCGGGACAGGGATAATTCACCCCTCCACTTT
NA,TRBJ1-1,NA,TRBV6-6,CASRRGGGDGTEAFF,TGTGCCAGCAGGAGAGGGGGGGGAGATGGCACTGAAGCTTTCTTT
NA,TRBJ1-5,NA,TRBV5-1,CASSLEGVGNQPQHF,TGCGCCAGCAGCTTGGAAGGGGTTGGCAATCAGCCCCAGCATTTT
NA,TRBJ1-3,once,TRBV21-1,CASSKGDRGRNSGNTIYF,TGTGCCAGCAGCAAAGGAGACAGGGGCCGGAACTCTGGAAACACCATATATTTT
NA,TRBJ2-7,few,TRBV7-9,CASRVHHEQYF,TGTGCCAGCAGGGTACACCACGAGCAGTACTTC
TRBD1,TRBJ2-2,NA,TRBV5-1,CASSLTFTGGANTGELFF,TGCGCCAGCAGCCTTACCTTTACAGGGGGCGCGAACACCGGGGAGCTGTTTTTT
NA,TRBJ2-5,NA,TRBV24-1,CATSDFSDSQETQYF,TGTGCCACCAGTGATTTTTCGGACAGCCAAGAGACCCAGTACTTC